One and the same sample provided the 23 T cell receptor beta chains below, sequenced in a study of spatial heterogeneity in lung cancer. TCRdb reprocessed the 5' RACE reads with MiXCR, giving one entry per CDR3 protein. The sample consists of approximately 27,000 distinct CDR3 sequences, less than 6% of them appearing once. As for time point: blood at routine non-recurrence follow-up after resection. Unsorted tumor, nontumor lung tissue or cryopreserved PBMC supplied the whole RNA. The specimen comprised PBMCs, sampled at follow-up. The receptors derive from a male donor with early-stage non-small cell lung cancer.

The rearrangement links TRBV20-1 to TRBJ2-3; 9 nucleotides agree with TRBD2. Germline V gene lookup returns CDR1 DFQATT and CDR2 SNEGSKA (reference sequence). Unmatched junction bases numbered 5, after V lost 2 bases and J lost 2 bases. The CDR3 contains 15 residues. The CDR3 reads CSARRPGLATDTQYF. The CDR3 DNA reads as TGCAGTGCTAGACGACCGGGACTAGCCACAGATACGCAGTATTTT.

The chain recombines TRBV6-2 or TRBV6-3 with TRBJ1-2; a possible D gene is TRBD1 (5 bases). V lost 7 bases and J lost 5, with 23 bases in between. The germline gives CDR1 MNHEY, CDR2 SVGEGT. The CDR3 is 16 amino acids. CDR3 in DNA: TGTGCCAGCACTTCGAGCCCCTCCGGCAGGGCTTATGGCTACACCTTC. Encoded protein: CASTSSPSGRAYGYTF.

This chain uses TRBV7-2 with TRBJ2-1, with no clear D. Trimming took 2 bases from V and 6 from J, leaving 5 bases between them. This CDR3 has 12 amino acids. Germline V gene data show CDR1 as SGHTA and CDR2 as FQGNSA. CDR3 sequence: CASSLPPNEQFF. DNA of the CDR3: TGTGCCAGCAGCTTACCACCCAATGAGCAGTTCTTC.

This clonotype was counted between two and nine times. The rearrangement links TRBV7-9 to TRBJ2-1; 13 positions match TRBD2. Germline V gene data show CDR1 as SEHNR and CDR2 as FQNEAQ (reference sequence). With 2 bases clipped from V and 15 bases from J, the junction kept 10 bases outside the gene matches. This CDR3 contains 15 residues. This chain's CDR3 is CASSLPGLAGPVLFF. As DNA, the CDR3 is TGTGCCAGCAGCTTACCGGGACTAGCGGGGCCTGTTTTGTTCTTC.

This clonotype has just a few counts. CDR3 in DNA: TGTGCCAGCAGCGCCGTTTTCGCCTATGGCTACACCTTC. It yields the protein CASSAVFAYGYTF. V and J are TRBV7-9 and TRBJ1-2, with unresolved D. The length of the CDR3 is 13 residues. The germline gives CDR1 SEHNR, CDR2 FQNEAQ (reference sequence). The V gene lost 5 bases and the J gene lost 4 bases, with 11 bases spanning the gap.

This clonotype was recorded many times. The chain uses TRBV20-1 and TRBJ2-3; D ambiguous. CDR1 and CDR2 from the germline V gene are DFQATT and SNEGSKA (reference sequence). Trimming removed 5 bases from V and 4 bases from J, with 10 bases in between. The CDR3 contains 12 residues. The DNA for the CDR3 is TGCAGTGCTCATAGGTCGGCAGATACGCAGTATTTT. It yields the protein CSAHRSADTQYF.

The gene calls are TRBV11-2 and TRBJ2-5; a possible D gene is TRBD2 (6 bases). The germline V and J ends were trimmed by 6 bases and 2 bases, with 10 bases remaining between them. The CDR3 runs to 13 residues. CDR1 and CDR2 (germline): SGHAT, FQNNGV. CDR3 bases: TGTGCCAGCAGTCAAGGGAGGCAAGAGACCCAGTACTTC. Protein sequence: CASSQGRQETQYF.

This clonotype was observed many times. The chain employs TRBV6-2 or TRBV6-3 and TRBJ2-3; D is ambiguous. This CDR3 comprises 14 residues. CDR1 and CDR2 (germline): MNHEY, SVGEGT. V was cut by 5 bases and J by 7 bases, with 16 bases left in between. In DNA form, the CDR3 reads TGTGCCAGCAGTCTATACGGCAAAACGAATACGCAGTATTTT. Amino acid sequence: CASSLYGKTNTQYF.

By sample share, this clonotype is medium-sized (0.01 to 0.1%). This chain links TRBV7-2 with TRBJ2-3; D gene ambiguous. V lost 3 bases and J lost 0, with 10 bases in between. This CDR3 has 15 residues. Germline lookup yields CDR1 SGHTA and CDR2 FQGNSA. CDR3 residues: CASSFVQASTDTQYF. For the CDR3, the DNA is TGTGCCAGCAGCTTTGTCCAGGCGAGCACAGATACGCAGTATTTT.

The chain employs TRBV5-1 and TRBJ2-5; D uncertain. Between the trimmed V and J ends, which lost 5 bases and 7 bases, there was a span of 9 bases. The CDR3 runs to 11 residues. In germline, CDR1 is SGHRS, CDR2 YFSETQ. CDR3 residues: CASRAEVTQYF. As DNA, the CDR3 is TGCGCCAGCAGGGCTGAGGTGACCCAGTACTTC.

This chain connects TRBV7-2 to TRBJ2-1, with 9 bases matching TRBD2. The V and J ends lost 5 bases and 5 bases, in that order; junction bases with no gene match: 4. This CDR3 has 14 residues. Germline V gene sequence: CDR1 SGHTA, CDR2 FQGNSA. Written as DNA, the CDR3 is TGTGCCAGCAGCCGTTGGACTAGCGACAATGAGCAGTTCTTC. Protein: CASSRWTSDNEQFF. The variable domain in full, completed from reference TRBV7-2 and TRBJ2-1, reads GAGVSQSPSNKVTEKGKDVELRCDPISGHTALYWYRQSLGQGLEFLIYFQGNSAPDKSGLPSDRFSAERTGGSVSTLTIQRTQQEDSAVYLCASSRWTSDNEQFFGPGTRLTVL.

This clonotype came up a few times. CDR3 coding DNA: TGTGCCAGCTCAGCTACCGGGACAGGGGAGACCCAGTACTTC. Translated: CASSATGTGETQYF. The chain recombines TRBV18 with TRBJ2-5; TRBD1 agrees at 9 bases. Per germline, CDR1 KGHSH and CDR2 LQKENI. V gave up 5 bases and J gave up 5 bases; unmatched junction bases: 6. This CDR3 comprises 14 residues.

This clonotype was detected only a few times. This rearrangement joins TRBV7-9 to TRBJ1-1; D is uncertain. There are 16 residues in the CDR3. CDR1 is SEHNR and CDR2 is FQNEAQ in the germline V gene (reference sequence). Trimming removed 1 base from V and 0 bases from J, with 12 bases in between. The CDR3 protein is CASSLVFDTMNTEAFF. The CDR3 coding sequence is TGTGCCAGCAGCTTAGTTTTCGACACCATGAACACTGAAGCTTTCTTT.

A few counts support this clonotype. The rearrangement joins TRBV4-3 to TRBJ1-4, with D possibly being TRBD1 (6 bases). Germline V gives CDR1 LGHNA, CDR2 YSLEER. The CDR3 totals 16 residues. V was clipped by 1 base and J by 7 bases, with 16 bases between them. The CDR3: CASSQGGRGKGEKLFF. For the CDR3, the DNA is TGCGCCAGCAGCCAAGGAGGAAGGGGGAAGGGTGAAAAACTGTTTTTT.

This clonotype appeared a few times. The junction does not match germline at one end; this may be a read error. The chain uses TRBV20-1 and TRBJ2-7; D remains unclear. Germline loops: CDR1 DFQATT, CDR2 SNEGSKA (reference sequence). CDR3 size: 12 residues. CDR3 nucleotide sequence: TGCAGTGCTAGAGATGGCTCCCACGAGCAGTACTTC. Encoded protein: CSARDGSHEQYF.

This clonotype was seen repeatedly, ten times or more. Written as DNA, the CDR3 is TGTGCCAGTAGACCGGGACAGGGTATCGAGCAGTACTTC. It specifies CASRPGQGIEQYF. The chain is built from TRBV6-6 and TRBJ2-7; TRBD1 aligns across 9 bases. The V gene's germline CDR1 is MNHNY and CDR2 SVGAGI (reference sequence). The V and J ends lost 9 bases and 6 bases, in that order; junction bases with no gene match: 9. The CDR3 loop spans 13 amino acids.

This clonotype was seen ten or more times. The genes are TRBV12-3 or TRBV12-4 and TRBJ1-1, with D unclear. The CDR3 is made up of 15 amino acids. Trimming took off 1 base at V and 6 bases at J, with 15 bases between the two ends. The CDR3 DNA reads as TGTGCCAGCAGTTTAGTGTCCTGGGGAGTACCTGAAGCTTTCTTT. Encoded protein: CASSLVSWGVPEAFF.

The chain recombines TRBV18 with TRBJ2-7; D possibly uses TRBD1 or TRBD2 (5 bases each). Trimming took off 2 bases at V and 1 base at J, with 12 bases between the two ends. Germline V gives CDR1 KGHSH, CDR2 LQKENI. The CDR3 length is 15 residues. The CDR3 nucleotides read TGTGCCAGCTCACCAAATGGGGACCGTTCCTACGAGCAGTACGTC. This translates into CASSPNGDRSYEQYV.

This sequence joins TRBV19 and TRBJ1-5; TRBD1 is a possible D gene (5 bases). This CDR3 region has 16 residues. The germline V gene encodes CDR1 LNHDA and CDR2 SQIVND (reference sequence). Trimming removed 1 base at V and 2 bases at J, with 12 bases between. CDR3 nucleotide sequence: TGTGCCAGTAGTATAGTAGAGGGGATGCGCAATCAGCCCCAGCATTTT. Encoded protein: CASSIVEGMRNQPQHF.

At least ten counts were recorded for this clonotype. This chain uses TRBV18 with TRBJ1-5; TRBD1 might be the D (5 bases). CDR1 is KGHSH and CDR2 is LQKENI in the germline V gene. The CDR3 contains 15 residues. Trimming removed 4 bases from V and 7 bases from J, with 17 bases in between. CDR3 DNA sequence: TGTGCCAGCTCACAGGGGCAGGATGGTGGGCAGCCCCAGCATTTT. This encodes CASSQGQDGGQPQHF.

This clonotype was found many times. The chain joins TRBV7-2 to TRBJ2-5, with D unclear. V gave up 1 base and J gave up 2 bases, with 11 bases separating them. In germline, CDR1 is SGHTA, CDR2 FQGNSA. The CDR3 length is 15 residues. The CDR3 sequence: CASSLGVGGQETQYF. The DNA for the CDR3 is TGTGCCAGCAGCTTAGGAGTTGGCGGACAAGAGACCCAGTACTTC.

In its sample, this clonotype was seen many times. J is TRBJ2-3 and V is TRBV6-6, with D possibly TRBD2 on 6 matching bases. V was cut by 7 bases and J by 4 bases, with 21 bases left in between. CDR1 and CDR2 from the germline V gene are MNHNY and SVGAGI (reference sequence). The length of the CDR3 is 16 residues. CDR3 coding DNA: TGTGCCAGCACCCGAACCGGGACTTTGAAGCCAGATACGCAGTATTTT. Translation: CASTRTGTLKPDTQYF.

This clonotype was recorded at least ten times. J is TRBJ1-2 and V is TRBV28, with 8 bases identical to TRBD1. Trimming took 8 bases from V and 4 from J; bases not matched to a gene: 3. Germline V lookup: CDR1 MDHEN, CDR2 SYDVKM. The CDR3 is 12 amino acids. Written as DNA, the CDR3 is TGTGCCAGCGAACAGGGGGGCTATGGCTACACCTTC. Residues: CASEQGGYGYTF.